The 18 T cell receptor beta chains in this list originate from one sample, sequenced in a study of early stage breast cancer tumors. The data were produced by immunoSEQ multiplex PCR, yet TCRdb's version contains in-frame clones alone and is incomplete. The repertoire holds thousands of clones, with approximately 70% as singletons. The sample was normal breast tissue next to the tumor. The receptors were gathered from a person in their 60s with breast cancer.

The rearrangement links TRBV9 to TRBJ2-3; D unclear. The length of the CDR3 is 13 residues. The germline CDR1 and CDR2 sequences are SGDLS and YYNGEE. The ends were cut back, 7 bases at V and 2 bases at J, with 11 bases in the middle. CDR3 sequence: CASSPDLTDTQYF. The CDR3 region has the DNA TGTGCCAGCTCACCCGATCTCACAGATACGCAGTATTTT.

CDR3: CASSEGTGPNEQYF. For the CDR3, the DNA is TGTGCCAGCTCCGAAGGGACAGGGCCCAACGAGCAGTACTTC. The V call is TRBV18, the J call TRBJ2-7; 9 nucleotides match TRBD1. This CDR3 has 14 residues. Germline V gene sequence: CDR1 KGHSH, CDR2 LQKENI. With V trimmed by 6 bases and J by 5 bases, 8 bases remained unmatched.

This chain joins TRBV7-2 and TRBJ2-1; no definite D call. The germline gives CDR1 SGHTA, CDR2 FQGNSA. The CDR3 has 13 residues. Trimming stripped 2 bases from V and 10 bases from J, with 12 bases between. This chain's CDR3 is CASSLTVDPEQFF. The CDR3 DNA follows: TGTGCCAGCAGCTTAACAGTCGACCCGGAGCAGTTCTTC. Together with reference TRBV7-2 and TRBJ2-1, the CDR3 gives the full variable domain: GAGVSQSPSNKVTEKGKDVELRCDPISGHTALYWYRQSLGQGLEFLIYFQGNSAPDKSGLPSDRFSAERTGGSVSTLTIQRTQQEDSAVYLCASSLTVDPEQFFGPGTRLTVL.

The chain uses TRBV6-5 and TRBJ1-4, with D possibly matching TRBD1 (6 bases). The CDR3 consists of 14 residues. Germline V gene data show CDR1 as MNHEY and CDR2 as SVGAGI. V lost 6 bases to trimming and J lost 7 bases, with 15 bases between them. CDR3 residues: CASSRTGTSEKLFF. CDR3 bases: TGTGCCAGCAGCCGAACCGGGACAAGTGAAAAACTGTTTTTT.

The rearrangement uses TRBV29-1 and TRBJ2-1; D unresolved. V was cut by 4 bases and J by 5 bases, with 9 bases left in between. Germline-derived CDR1 and CDR2 are SQVTM and ANQGSEA. This CDR3 is 12 amino acids long. The CDR3: CSVAFSHNEQFF. The CDR3 coding sequence is TGCAGCGTTGCCTTTAGTCACAATGAGCAGTTCTTC.

The chain has TRBV2 and TRBJ2-2; D remains unclear. The germline V gene has CDR1 SNHLY and CDR2 FYNNEI. CDR3 length equals 11 residues. V shed 8 bases and J shed 6 bases, with 7 bases lying between them. The CDR3 sequence is CASLGAGELFF. CDR3 sequence (DNA): TGTGCCAGCCTTGGGGCCGGGGAGCTGTTTTTT.

The CDR3 sequence is CASSVDWPQSRANVLTF. The CDR3 region has the DNA TGTGCCAGCAGCGTGGACTGGCCACAAAGTCGGGCCAACGTCCTGACTTTC. The chain uses TRBV7-7 and TRBJ2-6, with D tentatively TRBD2 (5 bases). The V end was cut by 5 bases, the J end by 5 bases, with 19 bases between. Germline-derived CDR1 and CDR2 are SSHAT and FNYEAQ (reference sequence). The CDR3 is made up of 17 amino acids.

The chain carries TRBV11-2 and TRBJ1-1; no definite D call. Trimming took off 6 bases at V and 1 base at J, with 18 bases between the two ends. This CDR3 region has 16 residues. Per germline, CDR1 SGHAT and CDR2 FQNNGV. The CDR3 reads CASSSPWAGANTEAFF. CDR3 coding DNA: TGTGCCAGCAGTTCCCCGTGGGCCGGAGCGAACACTGAAGCTTTCTTT.

The chain carries TRBV6-6 and TRBJ2-5, with unresolved D. Germline CDR1 MNHNY, CDR2 SVGAGI (reference sequence). This CDR3 contains 14 residues. V shed 0 bases and J shed 5 bases, with 10 bases lying between them. The CDR3 bases are TGTGCCAGCAGTTACTCGACTGAAGGGGAGACCCAGTACTTC. Its protein is CASSYSTEGETQYF.

In its sample, this clone was seen once. The chain is built from TRBV28 and TRBJ2-2, with D unclear. Germline lookup yields CDR1 MDHEN and CDR2 SYDVKM. The CDR3 extends over 14 amino acids. Trimming removed 1 base from V and 2 bases from J, with 5 bases in between. The CDR3 here is CASSLFGNTGELFF. The CDR3 DNA sequence: TGTGCCAGCAGTTTATTCGGAAACACCGGGGAGCTGTTTTTT.

The V gene is TRBV19, the J gene TRBJ1-4; unclear D gene. Germline CDR1 and CDR2: LNHDA and SQIVND (reference sequence). Deletions cut 6 bases from V and 6 bases from J, with 29 bases between. CDR3 length equals 19 residues. The CDR3 DNA reads TGTGCCAGTAGGGATGGAGTGAAGATGACACCGTTCAGCGATGAAAAACTGTTTTTT. Amino acid sequence: CASRDGVKMTPFSDEKLFF. Filled out from reference TRBV19 and TRBJ1-4, the complete variable domain reads DGGITQSPKYLFRKEGQNVTLSCEQNLNHDAMYWYRQDPGQGLRLIYYSQIVNDFQKGDIAEGYSVSREKKESFPLTVTSAQKNPTAFYLCASRDGVKMTPFSDEKLFFGSGTQLSVL.

V gene TRBV6-1 combines with J gene TRBJ2-7; D not resolved. The CDR3 is 13 residues long. Per the germline V gene, CDR1 is MNHNS and CDR2 is SASEGT. V lost 10 bases and J lost 0, with 13 bases in between. The CDR3 DNA follows: TGTGCCACCGGTTTCCTAAGCTCCTACGAGCAGTACTTC. Amino acid sequence: CATGFLSSYEQYF.

In its sample, this clone is large (0.1 to 1%). This sequence joins TRBV2 and TRBJ2-7; 9 bases are a match to TRBD1. The CDR3 extends over 14 amino acids. The germline gives CDR1 SNHLY, CDR2 FYNNEI. The V segment lost 5 bases and the J segment 4 bases; nucleotides outside the gene matches: 6. The CDR3 nucleotides are TGTGCCAGCAGTAACCCGGGACAGGGTTACGAGCAGTACTTC. This codes for CASSNPGQGYEQYF.

This chain uses TRBV28 with TRBJ1-5, with D unresolved. The length of the CDR3 is 12 residues. V lost 5 bases to trimming and J lost 7 bases, with 9 bases between them. Germline CDR1 is MDHEN and CDR2 is SYDVKM. The CDR3 protein is CASSLPFQPQHF. DNA of the CDR3: TGTGCCAGCAGTCTACCATTCCAGCCCCAGCATTTT.

CDR3 nucleotides: TGTGCCAGCACGGACACTCTAGTAAATTCACCCCTCCACTTT. As protein: CASTDTLVNSPLHF. The gene calls are TRBV2 and TRBJ1-6; D perhaps matches TRBD1 (5 bases). Germline CDR1 reads SNHLY; CDR2 reads FYNNEI. The CDR3 totals 14 residues. V shed 7 bases and J shed 7 bases, with 14 bases lying between them.

The rearrangement uses TRBV19 and TRBJ1-2; D possibly corresponds to TRBD1 (5 bases). Trimming cost V 8 bases and J 2 bases, with 12 bases left between them. This CDR3 is built from 13 residues. Germline CDR1 LNHDA, CDR2 SQIVND (reference sequence). This CDR3 reads CASRSDRNYGYTF. Written as DNA, the CDR3 is TGTGCCAGTCGCTCAGACAGAAACTATGGCTACACCTTC.

The chain is built from TRBV30 and TRBJ2-1; 8 nucleotides line up with TRBD2. V was clipped by 3 bases and J by 7 bases; unmatched bases: 5. In germline, CDR1 is GTSNPN, CDR2 SVGIG (reference sequence). The CDR3 covers 13 residues. The CDR3 here is CAWRGLVVNEQFF. CDR3 nucleotide sequence: TGTGCCTGGAGGGGACTAGTCGTGAATGAGCAGTTCTTC.

The CDR3 region is CANQESSGANVLTF. In nucleotides, the CDR3 is TGTGCCAACCAGGAAAGCTCTGGGGCCAACGTCCTGACTTTC. The chain is built from TRBV7-8 and TRBJ2-6; D remains unclear. CDR1 is SGHVS and CDR2 is FQNEAQ in the germline V gene. Trimming shortened V by 10 bases and J by 0 bases, and 10 bases separated the two germline ends. This CDR3 region has 14 residues. Full variable domain (missing parts from reference TRBV7-8 and TRBJ2-6): GAGVSQSPRYKVAKRGQDVALRCDPISGHVSLFWYQQALGQGPEFLTYFQNEAQLDKSGLPSDRFFAERPEGSVSTLKIQRTQQEDSAVYLCANQESSGANVLTFGAGSRLTVL.